A single sample gave rise to the 20 T cell receptor beta chains below, sequenced in a study of blood T cells in healthy people across ages. Through a sample-barcoded 5' primer and a J-beta primer mix, a second PCR was run for roughly 6 to 12 cycles. One entry per CDR3 protein results from TCRdb running MiXCR on the 5' RACE reads. Of about 580,000 distinct CDR3 sequences listed, roughly 48% are singletons. Material for sequencing was blood. All receptors derive from a man older than 75 in good health.

With respect to this clonotype: The germline gene is not matched at one end of the junction; a read error may be the cause. The chain is built from TRBV9 and TRBJ2-3; TRBD1 or TRBD2 may be the D gene (5 bases each). The germline gives CDR1 SGDLS, CDR2 YYNGEE. CDR3 length equals 14 residues. CDR3 bases: TGTACCAGCAGCGTAGCTCAGGGACGGAATACGCAGTATTTT. Translation gives CTSSVAQGRNTQYF.

Of note for this clonotype: This may come from a read error, since a much larger clone is one base off. The chain employs TRBV7-9 and TRBJ2-5; D might be TRBD1 (6 bases). Germline V lookup: CDR1 SEHNR, CDR2 FQNEAQ (reference sequence). The CDR3 has 11 amino acids. The V end was cut by 6 bases, the J end by 11 bases, with 13 bases between. This CDR3 reads CASRNRDEQYF. The CDR3 coding sequence is TGTGCCAGCAGGAACAGGGATGAGCAGTACTTC.

On this clonotype: A much larger clone lies one base from this, so it may be a read error. The genes are TRBV6-6 and TRBJ1-1, with D possibly matching TRBD1 (5 bases). The CDR3 is 13 amino acids. The ends were cut back, 2 bases at V and 12 bases at J, with 16 bases in the middle. Germline V lookup: CDR1 MNHNY, CDR2 SVGAGI (reference sequence). CDR3 nucleotide sequence: TGTGCCAGCAGTTACAGCGGCAGGGAGGTAACTTTCTTT. It yields the protein CASSYSGREVTFF.

The gene calls are TRBV5-5 and TRBJ1-2; no definite D call. The V gene's germline CDR1 is SGHKS and CDR2 YYEKEE (reference sequence). The CDR3 runs to 14 residues. Trimming left V 1 base short and J 0 bases short, with 7 bases between. CDR3 residues: CASSLLIANYGYTF. The CDR3 DNA reads as TGTGCCAGCAGCTTGCTAATCGCTAACTATGGCTACACCTTC.

The genes are TRBV7-2 and TRBJ2-4; unclear D gene. CDR3 length: 14 amino acids. Germline CDR1 reads SGHTA; CDR2 reads FQGNSA. Trimming pared 3 bases from V and 0 bases from J, leaving 6 bases between. CDR3 bases: TGTGCCAGCAGCTTTCGGTTAGCCAAAAACATTCAGTACTTC. This gives the protein CASSFRLAKNIQYF.

The chain joins TRBV10-3 to TRBJ2-7; 8 bases fit TRBD2. The germline gives CDR1 ENHRY, CDR2 SYGVKD. CDR3 length: 14 residues. V shed 0 bases and J 7 bases; nucleotides not matched to a gene: 5. This CDR3 reads CAISESSLAGEQYF. The CDR3 region has the DNA TGTGCCATCAGTGAGTCGTCCCTAGCGGGTGAGCAGTACTTC.

The chain carries TRBV29-1 and TRBJ2-5; 12 bases map to TRBD1. This CDR3 is 17 amino acids long. The V gene end was trimmed by 4 bases and the J gene end by 1 base; junction bases not matched to a gene: 10. CDR1 and CDR2 (germline): SQVTM, ANQGSEA. CDR3 loop: CSVVSGTGGTFQETQYF. The CDR3 DNA follows: TGCAGCGTTGTCAGCGGGACAGGGGGCACTTTCCAAGAGACCCAGTACTTC.

This clonotype was observed many times. The V and J genes are TRBV7-9 and TRBJ1-4, with a possible D match to TRBD1 (5 bases). The CDR3 length is 15 residues. Germline V gene data show CDR1 as SEHNR and CDR2 as FQNEAQ (reference sequence). Trimming pared 2 bases from V and 8 bases from J, leaving 15 bases between. The DNA for the CDR3 is TGTGCCAGCAGCTTAAGGGGCGAAGTAGGGGAAAAACTGTTTTTT. Its translation is CASSLRGEVGEKLFF. Full variable domain (outside the CDR3, taken from reference TRBV7-9 and TRBJ1-4): DTGVSQNPRHKITKRGQNVTFRCDPISEHNRLYWYRQTLGQGPEFLTYFQNEAQLEKSRLLSDRFSAERPKGSFSTLEIQRTEQGDSAMYLCASSLRGEVGEKLFFGSGTQLSVL.

Remarks on this clonotype: Germline and junction disagree at one end, which may indicate a read error. The CDR3 DNA reads TGTGCCGGCAGCCTCGACAGGGGGACCACTGAAGCTTTCTTT. Translated: CAGSLDRGTTEAFF. The chain combines TRBV7-2 with TRBJ1-1; 9 bases fit TRBD1. The CDR3 covers 14 residues. The germline V gene has CDR1 SGHTA and CDR2 FQGNSA.

The rearrangement joins TRBV20-1 to TRBJ2-4, with D perhaps matching TRBD1 (6 bases). The DNA end favors TRBJ2-7, so the J call may be wrong. Germline V gene data show CDR1 as DFQATT and CDR2 as SNEGSKA (reference sequence). The CDR3 spans 13 residues. The CDR3: CSARKYRAHEQYF. CDR3 DNA sequence: TGCAGTGCTAGAAAATACAGGGCCCACGAGCAGTACTTC.

V gene TRBV3-1 combines with J gene TRBJ2-3, with D possibly TRBD2 on 6 matching bases. The CDR3 contains 14 residues. The germline CDR1 and CDR2 sequences are LGHDT and YNNKEL (reference sequence). V dropped 2 bases and J dropped 4 bases, with 10 bases sitting between them. The CDR3 spells CASSQNPGADTQYF. The DNA for the CDR3 is TGTGCCAGCAGCCAAAATCCGGGGGCAGATACGCAGTATTTT.

As concerns this clonotype: A read error may explain this, as a much larger clone is one base away. The chain joins TRBV4-3 to TRBJ1-1; no clear D gene. There are 15 residues in the CDR3. The V gene's germline CDR1 is LGHNA and CDR2 YSLEER. CDR3 sequence reads: CASNQEFALNTEAFF. CDR3 DNA sequence: TGCGCCAGCAACCAAGAATTCGCGTTGAACACTGAAGCTTTCTTT.

The V gene is TRBV12-3 or TRBV12-4, the J gene TRBJ1-2, with D maybe TRBD1 (6 bases). V was pared by 7 bases and J by 7 bases, with 16 bases between. The length of the CDR3 is 13 residues. This CDR3 is CASKLQGVSGYTF. CDR3 DNA sequence: TGTGCCAGCAAGCTACAGGGAGTGAGTGGCTACACCTTC.

This clonotype was seen ten or more times. The chain combines TRBV6-5 with TRBJ2-2, with 13 bases that match TRBD2. Trimming cost V 5 bases and J 6 bases; bases outside gene matches: 3. Germline-derived CDR1 and CDR2 are MNHEY and SVGAGI. The CDR3 runs 15 residues. The CDR3 DNA follows: TGTGCCAGCAGTAAACTAGCGGGGGGGCCCGGGGAGCTGTTTTTT. Translated, it gives CASSKLAGGPGELFF.

This clonotype was found many times. The J gene is TRBJ1-1, the V gene TRBV12-3 or TRBV12-4, with D perhaps TRBD1 (5 bases). V dropped 1 base and J dropped 4 bases, with 10 bases sitting between them. The CDR3 is 14 residues long. The chain's CDR3 is CASSLGRVATEAFF. The CDR3 DNA sequence: TGTGCCAGCAGTTTAGGCAGGGTGGCCACTGAAGCTTTCTTT.

The V call is TRBV7-2, the J call TRBJ1-2, with 8 nucleotides matching TRBD1. This CDR3 is built from 14 residues. Germline CDR1 SGHTA, CDR2 FQGNSA. V lost 3 bases to trimming and J lost 7 bases; unmatched junction nucleotides: 7. The CDR3 spells CASSFKDRAGGYTF. The CDR3 nucleotides read TGTGCCAGCAGCTTCAAGGACAGGGCGGGTGGCTACACCTTC.

The chain recombines TRBV5-1 with TRBJ2-7; TRBD1 agrees at 7 bases. Trimming at V came to 1 base and at J to 0 bases, leaving 10 bases not matched to a gene. Per the germline V gene, CDR1 is SGHRS and CDR2 is YFSETQ. This CDR3 spans 17 amino acids. CDR3 nucleotides: TGCGCCAGCAGCTTGCAACCCGGGACAGAGTTCTCCTACGAGCAGTACTTC. It encodes CASSLQPGTEFSYEQYF. Filled out from reference TRBV5-1 and TRBJ2-7, the complete variable domain reads KAGVTQTPRYLIKTRGQQVTLSCSPISGHRSVSWYQQTPGQGLQFLFEYFSETQRNKGNFPGRFSGRQFSNSRSEMNVSTLELGDSALYLCASSLQPGTEFSYEQYFGPGTRLTVT.

This clonotype was picked up many times. The gene calls are TRBV6-6 and TRBJ2-7; possible D gene TRBD2, 5 bases. This CDR3 comprises 11 residues. Germline V gene sequence: CDR1 MNHNY, CDR2 SVGAGI (reference sequence). V lost 7 bases and J 4 bases, leaving 8 bases between the germline ends. CDR3 in DNA: TGTGCCAGCACTGGAGGTTACGAGCAGTACTTC. Its protein product is CASTGGYEQYF.

This chain connects TRBV2 to TRBJ1-5; D gene unclear. This CDR3 has 13 amino acids. The germline CDR1 and CDR2 sequences are SNHLY and FYNNEI. V lost 7 bases, J lost 0 bases, and 7 bases lay in between. This CDR3 is CASMANSNQPQHF. The CDR3 DNA follows: TGTGCCAGCATGGCAAATAGCAATCAGCCCCAGCATTTT. Variable domain in full (rest from reference TRBV2 and TRBJ1-5): EPEVTQTPSHQVTQMGQEVILRCVPISNHLYFYWYRQILGQKVEFLVSFYNNEISEKSEIFDDQFSVERPDGSNFTLKIRSTKLEDSAMYFCASMANSNQPQHFGDGTRLSIL.

This clonotype has only a few counts. The chain has TRBV20-1 and TRBJ2-7; 9 bases agree with TRBD2. The CDR3 spans 15 residues. The V and J ends lost 2 bases and 3 bases, in that order; junction bases with no gene match: 8. The germline gives CDR1 DFQATT, CDR2 SNEGSKA (reference sequence). The DNA for the CDR3 is TGCAGTGCTAGACGGCCTAGCGGGGAGGGCTACGAGCAGTACTTC. Translating it yields CSARRPSGEGYEQYF.